The 27 T cell receptor beta chains presented below share a single source sample, sequenced in a study of blood T cell repertoires in COVID-19. Only in-frame clones appear in the TCRdb table, and some are missing; sequencing was by immunoSEQ multiplex PCR. Here the sample spans over 100,000 clones, roughly four fifths being singletons. Sequencing was carried out using peripheral blood. The source is a woman in her sixties or seventies with acute or convalescent COVID-19.

V gene TRBV11-2 combines with J gene TRBJ2-2; possibly TRBD2 for D (6 bases). This CDR3 is built from 14 residues. V lost 5 bases and J lost 6, with 13 bases in between. Looked up from germline, CDR1 is SGHAT and CDR2 is FQNNGV. CDR3 loop: CASSPREVAGELFF. DNA of the CDR3: TGTGCCAGCAGCCCAAGGGAGGTGGCCGGGGAGCTGTTTTTT.

The chain links TRBV14 to TRBJ1-3; D gene uncertain. V lost 3 bases to trimming and J lost 3 bases, with 6 bases between them. This CDR3 is 13 amino acids long. CDR1 SGHDN and CDR2 FVKESK come from the germline V gene. CDR3: CASSQQVGNTIYF. CDR3 coding DNA: TGTGCCAGCAGCCAGCAGGTTGGAAACACCATATATTTT.

The gene calls are TRBV24-1 and TRBJ1-1, with D perhaps TRBD1 (5 bases). The CDR3 covers 13 residues. Between the trimmed V and J ends, which lost 3 bases and 1 base, there was a span of 5 bases. Germline V lookup: CDR1 KGHDR, CDR2 SFDVKD. CDR3 residues: CATSDGQNTEAFF. The CDR3 nucleotides are TGTGCCACCAGTGATGGACAGAACACTGAAGCTTTCTTT.

This chain joins TRBV7-2 and TRBJ1-2; D is perhaps TRBD1 (5 bases). The length of the CDR3 is 13 residues. Deletions cut 4 bases from V and 4 bases from J, with 10 bases between. Germline CDR1 reads SGHTA; CDR2 reads FQGNSA. This CDR3 reads CASSYDSSYGYTF. In DNA form, the CDR3 reads TGTGCCAGCAGCTACGACAGTTCCTATGGCTACACCTTC.

The rearrangement joins TRBV20-1 to TRBJ2-3, with 8 bases lining up with TRBD2. V lost 3 bases to trimming and J lost 5 bases; unmatched junction nucleotides: 10. Looked up from germline, CDR1 is DFQATT and CDR2 is SNEGSKA (reference sequence). The CDR3 is made up of 15 amino acids. This chain's CDR3 is CSASNPGGVGDTQYF. The CDR3 region has the DNA TGCAGTGCTAGTAACCCGGGGGGGGTGGGAGATACGCAGTATTTT.

This clone was detected only once. This chain connects TRBV2 to TRBJ1-4; 9 bases line up with TRBD1. CDR3 length equals 14 residues. The V gene end was trimmed by 6 bases and the J gene end by 10 bases; junction bases not matched to a gene: 9. Germline CDR1 and CDR2: SNHLY and FYNNEI. The CDR3 DNA is TGTGCCAGCAGAGAGGACAGGGGAGGGAGAAAACTGTTTTTT. Translated: CASREDRGGRKLFF.

This clone was recorded once. J is TRBJ2-1 and V is TRBV6-5, with D maybe TRBD2 (6 bases). The CDR3 extends over 13 amino acids. Germline V gives CDR1 MNHEY, CDR2 SVGAGI. The V gene lost 7 bases and the J gene lost 3 bases, with 10 bases spanning the gap. The CDR3 DNA reads TGTGCCAGCACGCTGGGGGGCTACAATGAGCAGTTCTTC. Its protein is CASTLGGYNEQFF.

The chain couples TRBV4-2 to TRBJ1-5; 8 bases line up with TRBD1. Germline lookup yields CDR1 LGHNA and CDR2 YNFKEQ. After removal of 3 bases from V and 5 bases from J, the junction contained 18 bases not matched to a gene. This CDR3 comprises 19 residues. CDR3 DNA: TGTGCCAGCAGCCAGAAGGCCGGGACAGGTAAGGGTATGGATCAGCCCCAGCATTTT. Translated: CASSQKAGTGKGMDQPQHF.

This chain links TRBV11-3 with TRBJ2-1, with D unclear. Germline CDR1 is SGHNT and CDR2 is YENEEA. CDR3 length: 12 amino acids. V gave up 1 base and J gave up 8 bases, with 6 bases separating them. CDR3 bases: TGTGCCAGCAGCTTAGGTCCGTATGAGCAGTTCTTC. Translation gives CASSLGPYEQFF. The variable domain in full, with the rest retrieved from reference TRBV11-3 and TRBJ2-1, is EAGVVQSPRYKIIEKKQPVAFWCNPISGHNTLYWYLQNLGQGPELLIRYENEEAVDDSQLPKDRFSAERLKGVDSTLKIQPAELGDSAVYLCASSLGPYEQFFGPGTRLTVL.

This rearrangement joins TRBV29-1 to TRBJ2-1, with D perhaps TRBD2 (5 bases). Trimming took off 6 bases at V and 4 bases at J, with 10 bases between the two ends. Per the germline V gene, CDR1 is SQVTM and CDR2 is ANQGSEA. CDR3 length: 12 residues. CDR3 loop: CSVSRGYNEQFF. Here the CDR3 DNA reads TGCAGCGTGTCTCGGGGTTACAATGAGCAGTTCTTC.

In its sample, this clone was seen once. Here the CDR3 DNA reads TGTGCCAGCAGTTCAGGGACAGGGGATGAAAAACTGTTTTTT. It codes for CASSSGTGDEKLFF. The gene calls are TRBV6-5 and TRBJ1-4; 10 nucleotides agree with TRBD1. Germline CDR1 and CDR2: MNHEY and SVGAGI. The CDR3 covers 14 residues. Losses at the gene ends were 4 bases for V and 6 bases for J; bases not matched to a gene: 2.

This chain connects TRBV10-2 to TRBJ2-7, with 8 bases aligning to TRBD1. CDR3 length equals 14 residues. Germline values: CDR1 WSHSY, CDR2 SAAADI. V was pared by 4 bases and J by 2 bases, with 4 bases of the junction left unmatched. CDR3 coding DNA: TGCGCCAGCAGTGCGTCAGGGGGCCCCTACGAGCAGTACTTC. The encoded protein is CASSASGGPYEQYF.

The gene calls are TRBV7-3 and TRBJ1-4; unclear D gene. Germline V lookup: CDR1 SGHTA, CDR2 FQGTGA. This CDR3 comprises 14 residues. V shed 0 bases and J shed 8 bases, with 10 bases lying between them. The CDR3 coding sequence is TGTGCCAGCAGCTTAACCGGGCGCGGGGAAAAACTGTTTTTT. This translates into CASSLTGRGEKLFF.

This sequence joins TRBV3-1 (or the pseudogene TRBV3-2) and TRBJ2-3, with D possibly TRBD1 on 6 matching bases. The CDR3 has 11 residues. V dropped 11 bases and J dropped 10 bases, with 16 bases sitting between them. Germline assignment: CDR1 LGHDT and CDR2 YNNKEL (reference sequence). DNA for the CDR3: TGTGCCGCAGGGGACGGAAATTCGCAGTATTTT. Amino acids: CAAGDGNSQYF.

V usage is TRBV5-1 and J usage is TRBJ2-1; TRBD1 matches at 7 bases. Trimming removed 4 bases from V and 10 bases from J; junction bases left unmatched: 23. Looked up from germline, CDR1 is SGHRS and CDR2 is YFSETQ. The CDR3 runs to 18 residues. The CDR3, as DNA: TGCGCCAGCAGCGGGAGACCCTGGGGGACAGACACTCAAGGGGAGCAGTTCTTC. This codes for CASSGRPWGTDTQGEQFF.

This sequence joins TRBV20-1 and TRBJ2-5; D not certain. Trimming left V 3 bases short and J 4 bases short, with 6 bases between. The CDR3 extends over 11 amino acids. From germline, CDR1 is DFQATT and CDR2 SNEGSKA (reference sequence). CDR3 amino acids: CSARRSETQYF. CDR3 DNA sequence: TGCAGTGCTAGGAGATCAGAGACCCAGTACTTC.

V is TRBV4-2 and J is TRBJ1-3, with D tentatively TRBD1 (6 bases). This CDR3 has 16 residues. Germline V gives CDR1 LGHNA, CDR2 YNFKEQ. Trimming took off 0 bases at V and 3 bases at J, with 12 bases between the two ends. The DNA for the CDR3 is TGTGCCAGCAGCCAAGATAGACAGGTTGTTGGAAACACCATATATTTT. Encoded protein: CASSQDRQVVGNTIYF.

V and J are TRBV6-1 and TRBJ1-1; weak D call: TRBD1 (6 bases). The CDR3 runs to 16 residues. From germline, CDR1 is MNHNS and CDR2 SASEGT. V shed 3 bases and J shed 7 bases, with 21 bases lying between them. For the CDR3, the DNA is TGTGCCAGCAGTGACCCATCAACGACCAGGGGTGGTGAAGCTTTCTTT. Translated, it gives CASSDPSTTRGGEAFF.

The V gene is TRBV19, the J gene TRBJ2-5; TRBD1 aligns across 8 bases. The CDR3 extends over 14 amino acids. The germline V gene has CDR1 LNHDA and CDR2 SQIVND (reference sequence). Trimming cost V 6 bases and J 2 bases; bases outside gene matches: 5. The CDR3 loop is CASSQWTGQETQYF. The CDR3 DNA reads TGTGCCAGTAGCCAATGGACAGGGCAAGAGACCCAGTACTTC.

The chain recombines TRBV19 with TRBJ1-3, with 9 bases matching TRBD1. This CDR3 region has 18 residues. CDR1 LNHDA and CDR2 SQIVND come from the germline V gene (reference sequence). With 5 bases clipped from V and 4 bases from J, the junction kept 15 bases outside the gene matches. CDR3 residues: CASSRGQGLLDSGNTIYF. The CDR3 bases are TGTGCCAGTAGTCGGGGACAGGGACTGTTGGACTCCGGAAACACCATATATTTT.

The V gene is TRBV30, the J gene TRBJ2-7; D may be TRBD1 (6 bases). The V and J ends lost 2 bases and 3 bases respectively, with 11 bases between them. Germline CDR1 reads GTSNPN; CDR2 reads SVGIG (reference sequence). The CDR3 totals 13 residues. The CDR3 region has the DNA TGTGCCTGGAGTTGGGGGCGGTACTACGAGCAGTACTTC. Translated: CAWSWGRYYEQYF.

The chain couples TRBV28 to TRBJ1-6; no reliable D call. V lost 0 bases and J lost 10, with 10 bases in between. The CDR3 loop spans 14 amino acids. CDR1 and CDR2 from the germline V gene are MDHEN and SYDVKM. DNA of the CDR3: TGTGCCAGCAGTTTATGGGATCGGGAATCACCCCTCCACTTT. Protein sequence: CASSLWDRESPLHF.

The rearrangement links TRBV3-1 (or the pseudogene TRBV3-2) to TRBJ1-6; D may be TRBD1 (6 bases). The CDR3 consists of 14 residues. From germline, CDR1 is LGHDT and CDR2 YNNKEL (reference sequence). The V end lost 1 base, the J end lost 8 bases, and 9 bases lay between the germline ends. The CDR3 here is CASSQAYRDSPLHF. The CDR3 DNA reads as TGTGCCAGCAGCCAAGCCTACAGGGATTCACCCCTCCACTTT.

This sequence joins TRBV7-9 and TRBJ1-4; possible D gene TRBD1, 6 bases. The V end was cut by 2 bases, the J end by 8 bases, with 9 bases between. Germline V gene lookup returns CDR1 SEHNR and CDR2 FQNEAQ (reference sequence). The CDR3 runs 13 residues. CDR3: CASSLSGAEKLFF. CDR3 sequence (DNA): TGTGCCAGCAGCTTATCAGGGGCCGAAAAACTGTTTTTT.

This chain uses TRBV20-1 with TRBJ2-1, with TRBD2 matching over 7 bases. V trimming: 3 bases; J trimming: 7 bases; junction bases outside the gene matches: 15. The germline V gene has CDR1 DFQATT and CDR2 SNEGSKA (reference sequence). The CDR3 spans 16 residues. The CDR3 protein is CSASLHMGGGVNEQFF. CDR3 coding DNA: TGCAGTGCTAGTCTTCACATGGGCGGGGGAGTGAATGAGCAGTTCTTC.

The V gene is TRBV29-1, the J gene TRBJ2-7, with D possibly TRBD2 on 5 matching bases. Trimming took 4 bases from V and 8 from J, leaving 18 bases between them. The length of the CDR3 is 13 residues. Germline CDR1 is SQVTM and CDR2 is ANQGSEA. CDR3 sequence (DNA): TGCAGCGTTGCCCGGGATAGCTACGGGAAGCAGTACTTC. Translated: CSVARDSYGKQYF.

The chain joins TRBV27 to TRBJ1-2, with D perhaps matching TRBD1 (5 bases). The CDR3 has 14 amino acids. CDR1 is MNHEY, CDR2 SMNVEV, per germline (reference sequence). Trimming took 5 bases from V and 1 from J, leaving 11 bases between them. The chain's CDR3 is CASSINRYNYGYTF. Written as DNA, the CDR3 is TGTGCCAGCAGTATAAACAGGTATAACTATGGCTACACCTTC.